This section outlines one T cell receptor beta chain sequence together with its context. Antigen specificity is unknown. This entry is derived from a study of T-cell memory formation after mild COVID-19. A 5'RACE reaction primed in the constant segment made cDNA libraries of TCR alpha and TCR beta, and these carried sample barcodes and UMIs. Each CDR3 protein gets one entry after TCRdb re-called the 5' RACE reads with MiXCR. The table lists about 210,000 distinct CDR3 sequences, about 10% of them singletons. Study observations and caveats: In pre-infection memory, a portion of responding clones appeared, which suggested that cross-reactive memory joined. Day 15 to 85 contractors were CD4/CD8 balanced; later expanders leaned CD4+.

The CDR3 is 16 amino acids. V lost 3 bases to trimming and J lost 8 bases; unmatched junction nucleotides: 13. Germline values: CDR1 SGDLS, CDR2 YYNGEE. Sequences were obtained from PBMCs or a T cell subset sorted from them (not recorded which). The chain uses TRBV9 and TRBJ2-1; 8 bases are a match to TRBD2. The receptor was isolated from a man between 18 and 29 years old who had mild COVID-19 (a few samples of this study predate the infection). Cell type and time point are not known. CDR3: CASSANSGTSIHEQFF. For the CDR3, the DNA is TGTGCCAGCAGCGCTAACTCCGGGACTAGTATCCATGAGCAGTTCTTC.